Below, 31 T cell receptor beta chains from the same sample are listed, as sequenced in a study of early T cells in non-severe SARS-CoV-2 infection (dated by TCRdb to about 2021). The library was generated by 5' RACE. Sequencer: NextSeq 500. TCRdb took the public reads, trimmed them with fastp at Q25, ran MiXCR for clone calling and kept in-frame beta chains. Entries are consolidated by CDR3 protein sequence, retaining the most common genes and DNA. The sample yields about 40,000 distinct CDR3 sequences; about 6% were counted once. Together, the top ten hold around 7.7% of the sample. Sample: whole blood, taken at baseline. These receptors all come from an adult who was a healthcare worker with PCR-confirmed SARS-CoV-2 infection or an uninfected control (not recorded which).

The chain is built from TRBV6-5 and TRBJ2-5; 10 positions agree with TRBD1. The CDR3 loop spans 18 amino acids. Trimming took 0 bases from V and 3 from J; bases not matched to a gene: 10. Germline lookup yields CDR1 MNHEY and CDR2 SVGAGI. CDR3 in DNA: TGTGCCAGCAGTTACTCGGGTCTCCGGGACAGGGGCAAAGAGACCCAGTACTTC. Its translation is CASSYSGLRDRGKETQYF.

The chain has TRBV6-5 and TRBJ1-6, with 9 positions matching TRBD1. J lost 8 bases, V lost 0 bases, and 2 bases had no gene match. CDR1 is MNHEY, CDR2 SVGAGI, per germline. The CDR3 sequence is 15 residues long. The CDR3 nucleotides are TGTGCCAGCAGTTACTCGCGACAGGGGGATTCACCCCTCCACTTT. It specifies CASSYSRQGDSPLHF.

This clonotype was seen ten or more times. The CDR3 here is CASSLAPGGAADTQYF. CDR3 DNA sequence: TGTGCCAGCAGCTTAGCCCCCGGGGGAGCGGCAGATACGCAGTATTTT. The rearrangement uses TRBV7-2 and TRBJ2-3; weak D call: TRBD2 (6 bases). CDR1 is SGHTA and CDR2 is FQGNSA in the germline V gene. The CDR3 is 16 residues long. The V end was cut by 0 bases, the J end by 4 bases, with 14 bases between.

In its sample, this clonotype was seen many times. This chain links TRBV20-1 with TRBJ2-1, with 9 positions matching TRBD1. J gave up 5 bases and V 4 bases, and 9 bases lay outside the gene matches. This CDR3 spans 15 amino acids. The germline CDR1 and CDR2 sequences are DFQATT and SNEGSKA (reference sequence). CDR3 amino acids: CSANLGTGRNNEQFF. The DNA of the CDR3 is TGCAGTGCTAACCTGGGGACAGGGCGGAACAATGAGCAGTTCTTC.

V and J are TRBV7-9 and TRBJ2-5, with 10 bases matching TRBD2. The trim removed 4 bases at V and 5 bases at J, leaving 4 bases unmatched. This CDR3 region has 14 residues. Germline CDR1 is SEHNR and CDR2 is FQNEAQ (reference sequence). DNA for the CDR3: TGTGCCAGCAGCTCCCGTAGCGGGGGGGAGACCCAGTACTTC. Protein sequence: CASSSRSGGETQYF.

This clonotype appeared a few times. The chain links TRBV7-8 to TRBJ2-7, with a possible D match to TRBD2 (5 bases). Germline assignment: CDR1 SGHVS and CDR2 FQNEAQ. This CDR3 is built from 13 residues. V was shortened by 2 bases and J by 4 bases, with 9 bases between the two germline ends. The CDR3 loop is CASSLTGRYEQYF. CDR3 DNA: TGTGCCAGCAGCTTAACGGGGAGATACGAGCAGTACTTC.

This clonotype showed up just a few times. The gene calls are TRBV2 and TRBJ1-2; D is perhaps TRBD1 (6 bases). Trimming removed 4 bases from V and 8 bases from J, with 11 bases in between. This CDR3 has 12 residues. Per the germline V gene, CDR1 is SNHLY and CDR2 is FYNNEI. In DNA form, the CDR3 reads TGTGCCAGCAGTGGCAGGGGAGACGGCTACACCTTC. This codes for CASSGRGDGYTF.

The sample holds a few counts of this clonotype. This chain joins TRBV20-1 and TRBJ2-7; D uncertain. Trimming shortened V by 0 bases and J by 0 bases, and 12 bases separated the two germline ends. CDR3 length: 15 residues. Germline V lookup: CDR1 DFQATT, CDR2 SNEGSKA (reference sequence). In nucleotides, the CDR3 is TGCAGTGCTAGAGATCTGGGCAGTAGCTCCTACGAGCAGTACTTC. Protein: CSARDLGSSSYEQYF.

This clonotype was seen at least ten times. The DNA for the CDR3 is TGTGCCAGCAGCCCGCCCGGACAGAGTAGGGTAGAGACCCAGTACTTC. It translates to CASSPPGQSRVETQYF. The genes are TRBV7-2 and TRBJ2-5; D is possibly TRBD1 (6 bases). Trimming removed 5 bases at V and 4 bases at J, with 20 bases between. The CDR3 is 16 residues long. Germline V CDR1 and CDR2: SGHTA, FQGNSA. The entire variable domain, with the rest obtained from reference TRBV7-2 and TRBJ2-5, is as follows: GAGVSQSPSNKVTEKGKDVELRCDPISGHTALYWYRQSLGQGLEFLIYFQGNSAPDKSGLPSDRFSAERTGGSVSTLTIQRTQQEDSAVYLCASSPPGQSRVETQYFGPGTRLLVL.

V usage is TRBV20-1 and J usage is TRBJ2-1, with D tentatively TRBD1 (6 bases). V gave up 7 bases and J gave up 8 bases, with 21 bases separating them. The CDR3 is 14 residues long. Germline V CDR1 and CDR2: DFQATT, SNEGSKA (reference sequence). CDR3 in DNA: TGCAGTGTAGAACCGGGGACACAAGGCGATGAGCAGTTCTTC. This gives the protein CSVEPGTQGDEQFF.

This clonotype was counted between two and nine times. V gene TRBV5-6 combines with J gene TRBJ1-5, with 12 bases that match TRBD1. Per germline, CDR1 SGHDT and CDR2 YYEEEE. J gave up 3 bases and V 0 bases, and 4 bases lay outside the gene matches. This CDR3 has 17 residues. The DNA for the CDR3 is TGTGCCAGCAGCTTGGGAGGGACAGGGGGCTTCAATCAGCCCCAGCATTTT. Translating it yields CASSLGGTGGFNQPQHF.

This clonotype was detected many times. This chain uses TRBV4-1 with TRBJ2-2; no firm D call. Germline loops: CDR1 MGHRA, CDR2 YSYEKL. This CDR3 spans 14 amino acids. V lost 3 bases, J lost 7 bases, and 12 bases lay in between. CDR3: CASSHWASGGELFF. CDR3 DNA sequence: TGCGCCAGCAGCCATTGGGCATCTGGCGGGGAGCTGTTTTTT.

This clonotype was counted at least ten times. CDR3 residues: CASSRSVRYTF. The CDR3 DNA reads TGTGCCAGCAGCCGCTCCGTCCGCTACACCTTC. V and J are TRBV7-3 and TRBJ1-2; D uncertain. Germline CDR1 is SGHTA and CDR2 is FQGTGA. The CDR3 spans 11 residues. With 5 bases removed from V and 9 bases from J, the gap between germline ends came to 10 bases.

This clonotype has at least ten counts. This sequence joins TRBV5-6 and TRBJ1-2, with 11 bases that match TRBD1. Germline CDR1 reads SGHDT; CDR2 reads YYEEEE. The V segment lost 0 bases and the J segment 4 bases; nucleotides outside the gene matches: 2. The CDR3 runs 15 residues. This CDR3 is CASSLGTGGAYGYTF. DNA of the CDR3: TGTGCCAGCAGCTTGGGGACAGGGGGCGCCTATGGCTACACCTTC.

The chain carries TRBV7-9 and TRBJ1-6, with 8 bases matching TRBD1. Unmatched junction bases numbered 11, after V lost 1 base and J lost 6 bases. Germline lookup yields CDR1 SEHNR and CDR2 FQNEAQ (reference sequence). There are 18 residues in the CDR3. The CDR3 DNA is TGTGCCAGCAGCTTAGGGAGGCCAGGGGGCTGGAGTAATTCACCCCTCCACTTT. It codes for CASSLGRPGGWSNSPLHF.

As to this clonotype: A read error may be the cause here, since a much bigger clone is one base away. V gene TRBV24-1 combines with J gene TRBJ2-7; a weak D match, TRBD2 (6 bases). This CDR3 is built from 12 residues. From germline, CDR1 is KGHDR and CDR2 SFDVKD. For the CDR3, the DNA is TGTGCCACCAGCTCCGGGGGAAGCGAGCAGAACTTC. As protein: CATSSGGSEQNF.

This clonotype was counted at least ten times. The chain is built from TRBV7-2 and TRBJ1-5, with TRBD1 matching over 7 bases. Unmatched junction bases numbered 3, after V lost 5 bases and J lost 5 bases. This CDR3 comprises 13 residues. CDR1 and CDR2 (germline): SGHTA, FQGNSA. Here the CDR3 DNA reads TGTGCCAGCAGCGTCAGGGGGGATCAGCCCCAGCATTTT. This translates into CASSVRGDQPQHF.

The sample holds a few counts of this clonotype. The chain combines TRBV3-1 with TRBJ2-5, with TRBD2 matching 15 bases. There are 17 residues in the CDR3. V dropped 1 base and J dropped 2; count of bases not matched to a gene: 2. Looked up from germline, CDR1 is LGHDT and CDR2 is YNNKEL (reference sequence). In nucleotides, the CDR3 is TGTGCCAGCAGCCAAGGGACTAGCGGGGGGGCTCAAGAGACCCAGTACTTC. This codes for CASSQGTSGGAQETQYF.

This clonotype was seen a handful of times. The CDR3 DNA sequence: TGTGCCAGCAGACCTCGACAGGTCCAAGAGACCCAGTACTTC. Protein product: CASRPRQVQETQYF. This chain connects TRBV27 to TRBJ2-5, with TRBD1 as a possible D gene (6 bases). CDR3 size: 14 residues. Deletions cut 6 bases from V and 1 base from J, with 12 bases between. Germline CDR1 and CDR2: MNHEY and SMNVEV (reference sequence).

This clonotype showed up many times. This sequence joins TRBV10-3 and TRBJ2-3; D remains unclear. The germline V and J ends were trimmed by 7 bases and 2 bases, with 10 bases remaining between them. Germline CDR1 reads ENHRY; CDR2 reads SYGVKD. The CDR3 has 13 amino acids. The CDR3 DNA sequence: TGTGCCATCATAGCCAGCCCCACAGATACGCAGTATTTT. Translated: CAIIASPTDTQYF.

This clonotype has just a few counts. V usage is TRBV30 and J usage is TRBJ1-1, with a possible D match to TRBD1 (5 bases). Germline values: CDR1 GTSNPN, CDR2 SVGIG (reference sequence). CDR3 length: 11 residues. Trimming shortened V by 4 bases and J by 7 bases, and 10 bases separated the two germline ends. The CDR3 region is CAWIRQIEAFF. The CDR3 DNA reads as TGTGCCTGGATCAGACAGATTGAAGCTTTCTTT.

This clonotype was picked up a small number of times. The V gene is TRBV29-1, the J gene TRBJ2-5; 7 nucleotides align to TRBD1. Germline V lookup: CDR1 SQVTM, CDR2 ANQGSEA. V gave up 7 bases and J gave up 4 bases; unmatched junction bases: 3. This CDR3 comprises 11 residues. The CDR3 coding sequence is TGCAGCGAAAGGACAGGAGAGACCCAGTACTTC. Encoded protein: CSERTGETQYF.

This clonotype was seen at least ten times. The chain recombines TRBV10-3 with TRBJ1-1; 9 bases line up with TRBD1. The trim removed 5 bases at V and 4 bases at J, leaving 2 bases unmatched. Germline V lookup: CDR1 ENHRY, CDR2 SYGVKD. This CDR3 contains 13 residues. The CDR3 nucleotides are TGTGCCATCAGTAAGGACAGGGGCACTGAAGCTTTCTTT. Amino acids: CAISKDRGTEAFF.

This clonotype was found many times. The chain has TRBV18 and TRBJ2-7, with D perhaps TRBD1 (6 bases). Trimming left V 5 bases short and J 9 bases short, with 14 bases between. Germline values: CDR1 KGHSH, CDR2 LQKENI. The CDR3 has 12 amino acids. As DNA, the CDR3 is TGTGCCAGCTCATGGGAACAGGGCTCGCAGTACTTC. Translation: CASSWEQGSQYF. The full variable domain, with the rest looked up from reference TRBV18 and TRBJ2-7, is NAGVMQNPRHLVRRRGQEARLRCSPMKGHSHVYWYRQLPEEGLKFMVYLQKENIIDESGMPKERFSAEFPKEGPSILRIQQVVRGDSAAYFCASSWEQGSQYFGPGTRLTVT.

V gene TRBV18 combines with J gene TRBJ2-7, with a tentative D call TRBD1 (6 bases). V was cut by 4 bases and J by 7 bases, with 11 bases left in between. Germline V gene lookup returns CDR1 KGHSH and CDR2 LQKENI. There are 12 residues in the CDR3. The DNA for the CDR3 is TGTGCCAGCTCACTACAGGGTGGAGAGCAGTACTTC. It is translated as CASSLQGGEQYF.

This clonotype was recorded many times. CDR3 residues: CSARDGGTQLSPLHF. The CDR3, as DNA: TGCAGTGCTAGAGATGGTGGGACCCAACTGTCACCCCTCCACTTT. The chain employs TRBV20-1 and TRBJ1-6; a weak D match, TRBD1 (5 bases). Trimming stripped 0 bases from V and 10 bases from J, with 16 bases between. The CDR3 spans 15 residues. Germline-derived CDR1 and CDR2 are DFQATT and SNEGSKA (reference sequence).

In this sample, this clonotype turned up many times. The chain joins TRBV19 to TRBJ2-1; 9 nucleotides line up with TRBD1. Looked up from germline, CDR1 is LNHDA and CDR2 is SQIVND (reference sequence). Trimming took 0 bases from V and 9 from J; bases not matched to a gene: 9. The CDR3 covers 16 residues. Written as DNA, the CDR3 is TGTGCCAGTAGTATAGATTCCGGGACAGGGTACGCTGAGCAGTTCTTC. This sequence encodes CASSIDSGTGYAEQFF.

Of note for this clonotype: A much larger clone differs from this one at a single base, so this may be a read error. Likely a read error: the CDR3 ends without its conserved phenylalanine or tryptophan. The chain carries TRBV29-1 and TRBJ1-2, with D uncertain. Trimming left V 3 bases short and J 5 bases short, with 10 bases between. Looked up from germline, CDR1 is SQVTM and CDR2 is ANQGSEA. This CDR3 is 12 amino acids long. The CDR3 reads CSVENMGYGYTY. The CDR3 region has the DNA TGCAGCGTTGAGAACATGGGGTATGGCTACACCTAC.

This clonotype has only a few counts. V usage is TRBV7-2 and J usage is TRBJ2-7, with D perhaps given as TRBD1 or TRBD2 (5 bases each). This CDR3 is 15 amino acids long. V dropped 5 bases and J dropped 0 bases, with 14 bases sitting between them. Germline V lookup: CDR1 SGHTA, CDR2 FQGNSA. CDR3 amino acids: CASSIGTVSSYEQYF. DNA for the CDR3: TGTGCCAGCAGCATTGGGACGGTGAGCTCCTACGAGCAGTACTTC.

CDR3 bases: TGTGCCAGCAGCGTAGCTGGGACAGGGTCCTACGAGCAGTACTTC. Amino acids: CASSVAGTGSYEQYF. This chain connects TRBV9 to TRBJ2-7; 9 positions match TRBD1. The CDR3 runs 15 residues. Germline CDR1 and CDR2: SGDLS and YYNGEE. V lost 0 bases, J lost 1 base, and 2 bases stayed unmatched.

This clonotype was recorded many times. The chain links TRBV30 to TRBJ2-7; the match to TRBD1 covers 10 bases. The CDR3 consists of 13 residues. The germline V gene encodes CDR1 GTSNPN and CDR2 SVGIG (reference sequence). V was pared by 3 bases and J by 2 bases, with 1 base of the junction left unmatched. CDR3 coding DNA: TGTGCCTGGAGAGGGACAGGGGCCTACGAGCAGTACTTC. Protein product: CAWRGTGAYEQYF.